Described below is a single TCR beta chain sequence and its context. The data were obtained in a study of blood T cell repertoires in COVID-19. Study at large: Some COVID-19 samples were acute and others convalescent; all came from the United States, Italy and Spain. From T cells, B-cell-depleted T cells, or PBMCs came the material, which was cDNA or gDNA.

The V gene lost 3 bases and the J gene lost 0 bases, with 10 bases spanning the gap. From germline, CDR1 is SGHNT and CDR2 YYREEE (reference sequence). The CDR3 consists of 15 residues. Authors' methods: Amplification with reference gene primers provided the estimates of nucleated cell counts. The repertoire was sequenced with immunoSEQ multiplex PCR; TCRdb's copy has only in-frame clones and lacks some. From that table come the V and J calls and clone size; the DNA was used to work out D and trimming. The repertoire holds some 62,000 clones, approximately 79% seen once, with roughly 22% in the top ten.

The chain employs TRBV5-4 and TRBJ2-4, with D maybe TRBD1 (6 bases). Sequencing was carried out using peripheral blood. The TCR originated in a woman at least 80 years old with active or convalescent COVID-19. The CDR3 reads CASSWIGGAKNIQYF. The CDR3 region has the DNA TGTGCCAGCAGCTGGATAGGGGGAGCCAAAAACATTCAGTACTTC.